Listed below are T cell receptor beta chains from one sample, sequenced in a study of blood T cell repertoires in COVID-19. Method: immunoSEQ multiplex PCR; TCRdb's copy keeps in-frame clones and lacks some. The sample has approximately 330,000 clones, 70% to 90% seen once; the top ten hold 3% to 4%. The sequencing sample was made of peripheral blood. Receptor source: a woman aged 50 to 60 with active or convalescent COVID-19. The CDR3 runs from the conserved cysteine through the conserved F or W. The D gene is left open where the match is weak. Clone sizes are given selectively: once, few, many, or a class where the clone is expanded.

v_call	clone_size	d_call	j_call	cdr3_nt	cdr3_aa
TRBV4-3	.	TRBD2	TRBJ2-2	TGCGCCAGCAGCCGCTTACCGACTAGCGGGAGGACGAACACCGGGGAGCTGTTTTTT	CASSRLPTSGRTNTGELFF
TRBV6-5	.	TRBD2	TRBJ2-2	TGTGCCAGCAGGGGGAGGGCACCCACCGGGGAGCTGTTTTTT	CASRGRAPTGELFF
TRBV7-9	.	.	TRBJ1-2	TGTGCCAGCAGCTTAGACAGGGACTATGGCTACACCTTC	CASSLDRDYGYTF
TRBV29-1	.	TRBD1	TRBJ2-2	TGCAGCGTTTCCCCAGGGGGCTTCGGGGAGCTGTTTTTT	CSVSPGGFGELFF
TRBV5-1	.	.	TRBJ1-2	TGCGCCAGCAGCGTGGGAGAAGACTATGGCTACACCTTC	CASSVGEDYGYTF
TRBV12-5	.	.	TRBJ1-2	TGTGCTAGTGGTCCTCCGACAGCCGATTACTATGGCTACACCTTC	CASGPPTADYYGYTF
TRBV19	few	.	TRBJ2-7	TGTGCCAGTAGTATAGATCTCGGGATTTCCTACGAGCAGTACTTC	CASSIDLGISYEQYF
TRBV4-1	.	.	TRBJ2-7	TGCGCCAGCAGCCAAGTCCCCTTAGCTGCCTCCTACGAGCAGTACTTC	CASSQVPLAASYEQYF
TRBV23-1	few	.	TRBJ2-7	TGCGCCAGCCATGTCAGAACAACCTACGAGCAGTACTTC	CASHVRTTYEQYF
TRBV12-5	.	.	TRBJ2-4	TGTGCTAGTGGTTCCTCCCGGGACAAGGGGATACTAGCCAAAAACATTCAGTACTTC	CASGSSRDKGILAKNIQYF
TRBV5-1	once	.	TRBJ2-3	TGCGCCAGCAGCCCCTTGGGGAGGAGCACAGATACGCAGTATTTT	CASSPLGRSTDTQYF
TRBV30	.	TRBD1	TRBJ1-4	TGTGCCTGGAGTGTAAAGACAGGGGATGAAAAACTGTTTTTT	CAWSVKTGDEKLFF
TRBV6-6	.	TRBD2	TRBJ2-7	TGTGCCAGCAGTTACTCGAAGCGGGAATCAACCTACGAGCAGTACTTC	CASSYSKRESTYEQYF
TRBV5-5	.	.	TRBJ1-6	TGTGCCAGCAGCTTAGAGAGCTCCTATAATTCACCCCTCCACTTT	CASSLESSYNSPLHF
TRBV25-1	.	TRBD1	TRBJ1-1	TGTGCCAGCAAAGAGACAGGGAAGAACACTGAAGCTTTCTTT	CASKETGKNTEAFF
TRBV12-5	.	.	TRBJ1-1	TGTGCTAGTGGTTTGGGCGCAGGCACTGAAGCTTTCTTT	CASGLGAGTEAFF
TRBV5-5	.	TRBD1	TRBJ1-2	TGTGCCAGCAGCCCGACAGGGCCACTCAACTATGGCTACACCTTC	CASSPTGPLNYGYTF
TRBV28	once	TRBD1	TRBJ1-1	TGTGCCAGCAGACCCGACAGGGTCTGGACTGAAGCTTTCTTT	CASRPDRVWTEAFF
TRBV19	.	.	TRBJ1-1	TGTGCCAGTAGTATTTCGGGGGACGGAGAAGCTTTCTTT	CASSISGDGEAFF
TRBV15	.	.	TRBJ2-7	TGTGCCACCAGCAGAGGAGGGACTGGGGTATCCTACGAGCAGTACTTC	CATSRGGTGVSYEQYF
TRBV2	.	TRBD1	TRBJ1-2	TGTGCCAGCAGCCAAGGACAGGGGGATCGTGCTAACTATGGCTACACCTTC	CASSQGQGDRANYGYTF
TRBV5-1	.	TRBD2	TRBJ2-3	TGCGCCAGCAGCCGGACTAGCGGGGGGCCAGATACGCAGTATTTT	CASSRTSGGPDTQYF
TRBV2	.	.	TRBJ1-4	TGTGCCAGCATGGGAGGGCGGACTAATGAAAAACTGTTTTTT	CASMGGRTNEKLFF
TRBV10-3	.	.	TRBJ2-7	TGTGCCATCAGTGGAATTCTCGGGTACGAGCAGTACTTC	CAISGILGYEQYF
TRBV7-2	once	TRBD1	TRBJ2-5	TGTGCCAGCAGCTTAGTAGGACGGACAGGGGGGCACGAGACCCAGTACTTC	CASSLVGRTGGHETQYF
TRBV3-1/TRBV3-2	.	TRBD2	TRBJ2-2	TGTGCCAGCAGCCAGGCTCGAGCGGGATCCACCGGGGAGCTGTTTTTT	CASSQARAGSTGELFF
TRBV24-1	.	.	TRBJ1-5	TGTGCCACCAGTGAAGCCGCGGGGAATCAGCCCCAGCATTTT	CATSEAAGNQPQHF
TRBV3-1/TRBV3-2	once	TRBD2	TRBJ2-6	TGTGCCAGCAGCCAAGATCGGCTAGCGGGAGGGTTTCTGGCTGGGGCCAACGTCCTGACTTTC	CASSQDRLAGGFLAGANVLTF
TRBV2	.	TRBD1	TRBJ2-5	TGTGCCGACTCCCGGGACAGCCTGCAAGAGACCCAGTACTTC	CADSRDSLQETQYF
TRBV3-1/TRBV3-2	few	TRBD1	TRBJ1-6	TGTGCCACCCGGACAGGGGAGGATAATTCACCCCTCCACTTT	CATRTGEDNSPLHF
TRBV12-3/TRBV12-4	.	.	TRBJ2-5	TGTGCCAGCAGTTTCGCTAAGCAAGAGACCCAGTACTTC	CASSFAKQETQYF
TRBV5-1	.	.	TRBJ2-1	TGCGCCAGCAGTCGTGTCCGGGACTCGTACAATGAGCAGTTCTTC	CASSRVRDSYNEQFF
TRBV3-1/TRBV3-2	once	.	TRBJ1-1	TGTGCCAGCAGCCCCGGACGGGGGGGAAGGAGTGAAGCTTTCTTT	CASSPGRGGRSEAFF
TRBV19	.	TRBD1	TRBJ2-7	TGTGCCAGTAGTACTGGGACAGGGCTATCCTACGAGCAGTACTTC	CASSTGTGLSYEQYF
TRBV3-1/TRBV3-2	.	.	TRBJ2-5	TGTGCCAGCAGCCAATTTGGGGACTCCCGGACGGAGACCCAGTACTTC	CASSQFGDSRTETQYF
TRBV29-1	.	TRBD1	TRBJ1-1	TGCAGCGTCTGGAGACAGGGGAACACTGAAGCTTTCTTT	CSVWRQGNTEAFF
TRBV4-3	.	.	TRBJ2-2	TGCGCCAGCAGCCAAGTCCGTTCCGGGGAGCTGTTTTTT	CASSQVRSGELFF
TRBV6-4	.	.	TRBJ2-3	TGTGCCAGCAAGTCTAGCGTTACAGATACGCAGTATTTT	CASKSSVTDTQYF
TRBV5-1	.	TRBD2	TRBJ2-3	TGCGCCAGCAGCTTGGGGACTAGCCGCTTCACAGATACGCAGTATTTT	CASSLGTSRFTDTQYF
TRBV7-2	.	.	TRBJ2-7	TGTGCCAGCAGCTGGGGGCCTACCTACGAGCAGTACTTC	CASSWGPTYEQYF
TRBV28	.	TRBD1	TRBJ1-1	TGTGCCAGCAGTTTTAGGGGGCGCGTTCGGAACACTGAAGCTTTCTTT	CASSFRGRVRNTEAFF
TRBV2	.	.	TRBJ1-1	TGTGCCAGCAGAGGGCCGGAGGCTTTGAACACTGAAGCTTTCTTT	CASRGPEALNTEAFF
TRBV11-1	.	.	TRBJ2-2	TGTGCCAGCAGCACTCCGAATCTTAGCACCGGGGAGCTGTTTTTT	CASSTPNLSTGELFF
TRBV11-3	.	.	TRBJ2-1	TGTGCCAGCAGCTTAGTAGTGGACACAGAGCAGTTCTTC	CASSLVVDTEQFF
TRBV2	.	TRBD2	TRBJ2-7	TGTGCCAGCAGGAGAGGACTAGCGTCGACCTACGAGCAGTACTTC	CASRRGLASTYEQYF
TRBV6-2/TRBV6-3	once	TRBD1	TRBJ2-6	TGTGCCAGCAGCCCAGGACAGGGATCCTCTGGGGCCAACGTCCTGACTTTC	CASSPGQGSSGANVLTF
TRBV19	.	TRBD1	TRBJ2-1	TGTGCCAGTAGTACGACAGGGTTTCTTGAGCAGTTCTTC	CASSTTGFLEQFF
TRBV4-1	.	.	TRBJ2-4	TGCGCCAGCAGCCAGAGGGATTTAGCCAAAAACATTCAGTACTTC	CASSQRDLAKNIQYF
TRBV12-3/TRBV12-4	once	.	TRBJ2-7	TGTGCCAGCAGTTTTCACGGCTACGAGCAGTACTTC	CASSFHGYEQYF
TRBV7-2	.	TRBD2	TRBJ2-1	TGTGCCAGCAGCTTAGAGCGGGAGCAATACAATGAGCAGTTCTTC	CASSLEREQYNEQFF
TRBV13	.	.	TRBJ1-2	TGTGCCAGCCTGGCAGGGACTAACTATGGCTACACCTTC	CASLAGTNYGYTF